Sequencing of this T cell receptor beta chain was carried out in a study of tumor and adjacent non-tumor tissue in lung cancer. Study details: Stage I to III disease affected 10 men and several women aged about 30 to 76. Broader study findings: Shorter survival was associated with higher TCR diversity in tumors.

This sample's RNA came from whole unsorted tissue. Donors were chemotherapy-naive, newly diagnosed lung cancer surgical patients in China, August–late 2014. The library came from three nested PCR rounds adapted from ARM-PCR protocols. MiXCR was run by TCRdb on the multiplex PCR reads, yielding one entry per CDR3 protein. The sample contains 100,000 to 150,000 distinct CDR3 sequences, approximately 66% of which appear only once. In its sample, this clonotype was seen many times. No antigen is known for it. The TCR was taken from a man under 40 with non-small cell lung cancer. Input material: lung tumor tissue.

CDR3 residues: CSALPDAEAFF. CDR3 sequence (DNA): TGCAGTGCTCTACCAGACGCTGAAGCTTTCTTT. The chain uses TRBV20-1 and TRBJ1-1; D unresolved. Germline V gives CDR1 DFQATT, CDR2 SNEGSKA (reference sequence). This CDR3 comprises 11 residues. The V end was cut by 5 bases, the J end by 6 bases, with 10 bases between.